The 13 T cell receptor beta chains listed next were all sequenced from one sample in a study of blood T cell repertoires in COVID-19. Sequencing used immunoSEQ multiplex PCR; TCRdb keeps in-frame clones, though not all of them. The table includes fewer than 25,000 clones, around 86% detected once. The sample was peripheral blood. These receptors were collected from an older man with acute or convalescent COVID-19.

The chain is built from TRBV18 and TRBJ2-1; D is undetermined. The CDR3 runs 14 residues. Germline-derived CDR1 and CDR2 are KGHSH and LQKENI. V lost 3 bases and J lost 5, with 11 bases in between. This chain's CDR3 is CASSPYGSDNEQFF. The CDR3 bases are TGTGCCAGCTCACCTTACGGTTCCGACAATGAGCAGTTCTTC. Variable domain in full (rest from reference TRBV18 and TRBJ2-1): NAGVMQNPRHLVRRRGQEARLRCSPMKGHSHVYWYRQLPEEGLKFMVYLQKENIIDESGMPKERFSAEFPKEGPSILRIQQVVRGDSAAYFCASSPYGSDNEQFFGPGTRLTVL.

This chain links TRBV7-3 with TRBJ2-1, with TRBD1 matching over 11 bases. Trimming removed 6 bases from V and 2 bases from J; junction bases left unmatched: 3. This CDR3 spans 15 amino acids. Germline-derived CDR1 and CDR2 are SGHTA and FQGTGA. The CDR3 DNA reads TGTGCCAGCAGTTTGGACAGGGGGCCCTACAATGAGCAGTTCTTC. Protein sequence: CASSLDRGPYNEQFF.

This clone was seen a single time. The V call is TRBV18, the J call TRBJ1-1, with no clear D. The CDR3 has 13 residues. V lost 5 bases, J lost 0 bases, and 7 bases lay in between. The V gene's germline CDR1 is KGHSH and CDR2 LQKENI. In nucleotides, the CDR3 is TGTGCCAGCTCAGGGGAGATGAACACTGAAGCTTTCTTT. Encoded protein: CASSGEMNTEAFF.

A single count supports this clone. The rearrangement joins TRBV6-2 or TRBV6-3 to TRBJ2-7, with 12 bases lining up with TRBD2. The length of the CDR3 is 16 residues. V gave up 6 bases and J gave up 1 base; unmatched junction bases: 7. The germline V gene has CDR1 MNHEY and CDR2 SVGEGT. CDR3 protein: CASSYITSGRSYEQYF. In DNA form, the CDR3 reads TGTGCCAGCAGCTATATCACTAGCGGGAGGTCCTACGAGCAGTACTTC.

This clone was picked up a small number of times. The chain recombines TRBV4-3 with TRBJ2-1; D remains ambiguous. Germline assignment: CDR1 LGHNA and CDR2 YSLEER. The CDR3 has 15 residues. V lost 1 base, J lost 4 bases, and 11 bases lay in between. The CDR3 DNA is TGCGCCAGCAGCCAAGGGCCGGAGCCATACAATGAGCAGTTCTTC. Translated, it gives CASSQGPEPYNEQFF.

This rearrangement joins TRBV12-5 to TRBJ1-3; maybe TRBD1 (5 bases). Between the trimmed V and J ends, which lost 0 bases and 0 bases, there was a span of 15 bases. The V gene's germline CDR1 is LGHNT and CDR2 FRNRAP. The CDR3 is made up of 18 amino acids. CDR3 loop: CASGLVLGGVYSGNTIYF. In nucleotides, the CDR3 is TGTGCTAGTGGTTTGGTATTGGGAGGGGTCTACTCTGGAAACACCATATATTTT. Complete variable domain (other parts from reference TRBV12-5 and TRBJ1-3): DARVTQTPRHKVTEMGQEVTMRCQPILGHNTVFWYRQTMMQGLELLAYFRNRAPLDDSGMPKDRFSAEMPDATLATLKIQPSEPRDSAVYFCASGLVLGGVYSGNTIYFGEGSWLTVV.

The chain combines TRBV7-6 with TRBJ2-6; the D is unclear. The CDR3 is 14 amino acids. Germline assignment: CDR1 SGHVS and CDR2 FNYEAQ. Trimming removed 2 bases at V and 0 bases at J, with 2 bases between. DNA for the CDR3: TGTGCCAGCAGCTTACACTCTGGGGCCAACGTCCTGACTTTC. Protein: CASSLHSGANVLTF.

This clone showed up just a few times. The rearrangement links TRBV5-1 to TRBJ1-2; 9 bases match TRBD1. With V trimmed by 3 bases and J by 7 bases, 4 bases remained unmatched. The CDR3 length is 13 residues. Germline-derived CDR1 and CDR2 are SGHRS and YFSETQ. The CDR3 spells CASSSGTGTGYTF. CDR3 coding DNA: TGCGCCAGCAGCTCCGGGACAGGGACTGGCTACACCTTC.

The chain couples TRBV24-1 to TRBJ1-2, with TRBD1 as a possible D gene (5 bases). Germline V gene data show CDR1 as KGHDR and CDR2 as SFDVKD. V was shortened by 1 base and J by 7 bases, with 12 bases between the two germline ends. The CDR3 extends over 14 amino acids. CDR3 amino acids: CATSDFRREAGYTF. CDR3 nucleotides: TGTGCCACCAGTGATTTCCGCAGGGAGGCTGGCTACACCTTC.

The rearrangement links TRBV3-1 (or the pseudogene TRBV3-2) to TRBJ2-2; 11 positions match TRBD2. This CDR3 has 17 residues. Per germline, CDR1 LGHDT and CDR2 YNNKEL (reference sequence). V lost 4 bases, J lost 1 base, and 5 bases stayed unmatched. The CDR3 sequence is CASSRRGTSGNTGELFF. As DNA, the CDR3 is TGTGCCAGCAGCCGGCGGGGGACTAGCGGGAACACCGGGGAGCTGTTTTTT.

J is TRBJ1-5 and V is TRBV10-3; no clear D. This CDR3 spans 14 amino acids. Trimming stripped 10 bases from V and 2 bases from J, with 15 bases between. Germline CDR1 reads ENHRY; CDR2 reads SYGVKD. The CDR3 sequence: CATSREVGNQPQHF. The DNA of the CDR3 is TGTGCCACCTCGAGGGAGGTTGGCAATCAGCCCCAGCATTTT.

This chain connects TRBV4-1 to TRBJ2-3; TRBD2 aligns across 10 bases. The germline V gene encodes CDR1 MGHRA and CDR2 YSYEKL. Losses at the gene ends were 4 bases for V and 1 base for J; bases not matched to a gene: 8. This CDR3 has 17 residues. The CDR3 spells CASSPEAGGPGTDTQYF. CDR3 DNA sequence: TGCGCCAGCAGCCCTGAAGCGGGAGGGCCAGGCACAGATACGCAGTATTTT.

The chain carries TRBV7-9 and TRBJ2-5; 8 bases are shared with TRBD2. Germline CDR1 is SEHNR and CDR2 is FQNEAQ (reference sequence). This CDR3 has 14 amino acids. Losses at the gene ends were 6 bases for V and 5 bases for J; bases not matched to a gene: 8. CDR3 DNA: TGTGCCAGCAGAGGGACTAGTGGGACCGAGACCCAGTACTTC. This codes for CASRGTSGTETQYF.